Shown below are 32 T cell receptor beta chains from a single sample sequenced in a study of technical replicates of blood from several donors (dated by TCRdb to 2015 to 2018). The library was made by the immunoSEQ multiplex PCR assay. The table was pulled from immuneACCESS by TCRdb, which kept in-frame rearrangements only. Such tables lose some clones; where checked, under half of the loss comes from unresolved V genes, and the rest has no known cause. The sample table shows roughly 60,000 clones, and nearly 95% are seen once. Roughly 4.2% of the sample rests with the top ten. Sequencing was performed on PBMCs. Every receptor here comes from a human donor in good health. Some clones in this sample may be carry-over from other donors' samples.

The gene calls are TRBV5-4 and TRBJ2-3, with D tentatively TRBD1 (6 bases). The ends were cut back, 3 bases at V and 2 bases at J, with 13 bases in the middle. This CDR3 spans 15 amino acids. The germline gives CDR1 SGHNT, CDR2 YYREEE (reference sequence). CDR3 nucleotides: TGTGCCAGCAGCTGGGCAGGGGTGTCCACAGATACGCAGTATTTT. Residues: CASSWAGVSTDTQYF.

The V call is TRBV19, the J call TRBJ1-5; 9 bases are a match to TRBD1. The CDR3 is made up of 16 amino acids. V trimming: 1 base; J trimming: 9 bases; junction bases outside the gene matches: 10. Germline V gene sequence: CDR1 LNHDA, CDR2 SQIVND (reference sequence). The CDR3 DNA reads TGTGCCAGTAGTATAGTAGTGGACAGGGGTTTTCCGCCCCAGCATTTT. This sequence encodes CASSIVVDRGFPPQHF.

The chain employs TRBV30 and TRBJ1-1; D is possibly TRBD1 (5 bases). The CDR3 sequence is 14 residues long. The V end was cut by 6 bases, the J end by 5 bases, with 19 bases between. In germline, CDR1 is GTSNPN, CDR2 SVGIG (reference sequence). The CDR3 loop reads CACSVAGGGTEAFF. The CDR3 coding sequence is TGTGCCTGTTCCGTTGCGGGGGGGGGTACTGAAGCTTTCTTT.

The chain employs TRBV7-2 and TRBJ2-1; 7 nucleotides agree with TRBD1. The CDR3 spans 14 residues. Germline V gene lookup returns CDR1 SGHTA and CDR2 FQGNSA. V was clipped by 4 bases and J by 6 bases; unmatched bases: 6. CDR3 nucleotides: TGTGCCAGCAGCTCCCGTGGGACAGTCAATGAGCAGTTCTTC. Translated: CASSSRGTVNEQFF.

This sequence joins TRBV5-4 and TRBJ1-1, with no clear D. V shed 2 bases and J shed 3 bases, with 14 bases lying between them. The CDR3 spans 15 residues. Germline CDR1 is SGHNT and CDR2 is YYREEE (reference sequence). DNA of the CDR3: TGTGCCAGCAGCTTCGACCCAGGAGGGCACACTGAAGCTTTCTTT. It yields the protein CASSFDPGGHTEAFF.

The V call is TRBV21-1, the J call TRBJ1-1. TRBV21-1 corresponds to a pseudogene. The CDR3 sequence is 15 residues long. The CDR3 bases are TGTGCCAGCATACCTGGGGGGAACATGAACACTGAAGCTTTCTTT. Translated, it gives CASIPGGNMNTEAFF.

The count of this clone is one. The V call is TRBV4-1, the J call TRBJ2-5; 8 bases are a match to TRBD2. Germline CDR1 and CDR2: MGHRA and YSYEKL. The CDR3 totals 16 residues. V gave up 8 bases and J gave up 5 bases; unmatched junction bases: 16. CDR3 sequence: CASRSRSGGGGETQYF. The CDR3 DNA is TGCGCCAGCCGCAGCCGATCGGGCGGCGGGGGGGAGACCCAGTACTTC.

The chain employs TRBV5-1 and TRBJ1-1, with a weak D call TRBD1 (6 bases). Germline lookup yields CDR1 SGHRS and CDR2 YFSETQ. The V end lost 0 bases, the J end lost 6 bases, and 15 bases lay between the germline ends. This CDR3 has 15 amino acids. This CDR3 is CASSLGQVGGSEAFF. CDR3 nucleotide sequence: TGCGCCAGCAGCTTGGGACAGGTCGGTGGATCTGAAGCTTTCTTT.

This chain uses TRBV19 with TRBJ1-1; D is unclear. The CDR3 runs 13 residues. Between the trimmed V and J ends, which lost 9 bases and 5 bases, there was a span of 16 bases. Germline lookup yields CDR1 LNHDA and CDR2 SQIVND (reference sequence). CDR3 sequence reads: CASKGSERTEAFF. Written as DNA, the CDR3 is TGTGCCAGCAAAGGGAGTGAGAGGACTGAAGCTTTCTTT.

V usage is TRBV6-5 and J usage is TRBJ2-3; 11 bases fit TRBD2. CDR1 and CDR2 (germline): MNHEY, SVGAGI. CDR3 length: 15 residues. The junction had 8 bases not matched to a gene; V was cut back by 6 bases and J by 6 bases. CDR3 amino acids: CASRTLAGEGDTQYF. In DNA, the CDR3 is TGTGCCAGCAGAACACTAGCGGGGGAGGGGGATACGCAGTATTTT.

This sequence joins TRBV6-5 and TRBJ1-1; D gene unclear. The CDR3 is 14 residues long. CDR1 and CDR2 from the germline V gene are MNHEY and SVGAGI. Trimming shortened V by 6 bases and J by 5 bases, and 16 bases separated the two germline ends. The CDR3 reads CASSPWPGTTEAFF. For the CDR3, the DNA is TGTGCCAGCAGCCCCTGGCCGGGTACGACTGAAGCTTTCTTT.

The V call is TRBV19, the J call TRBJ2-1, with 8 bases lining up with TRBD2. The CDR3 covers 16 residues. V was pared by 3 bases and J by 6 bases, with 10 bases of the junction left unmatched. Germline V gives CDR1 LNHDA, CDR2 SQIVND (reference sequence). Here the CDR3 reads CASSMDGGGLGNEQFF. CDR3 bases: TGTGCCAGTAGTATGGACGGGGGGGGCCTGGGCAATGAGCAGTTCTTC.

The chain combines TRBV10-3 with TRBJ1-4, with unresolved D. Trimming pared 0 bases from V and 8 bases from J, leaving 13 bases between. The CDR3 is made up of 15 amino acids. Germline lookup yields CDR1 ENHRY and CDR2 SYGVKD. The CDR3 sequence: CAISESGGLGEKLFF. CDR3 sequence (DNA): TGTGCCATCAGTGAGTCAGGAGGTCTTGGGGAAAAACTGTTTTTT.

The V call is TRBV7-2, the J call TRBJ2-1, with TRBD2 matching 10 bases. Germline assignment: CDR1 SGHTA and CDR2 FQGNSA. The CDR3 is 15 amino acids. J lost 7 bases, V lost 5 bases, and 8 bases had no gene match. The CDR3: CASSRDSGGRNEQFF. The CDR3 DNA is TGTGCCAGCAGCCGGGATAGCGGGGGGAGAAATGAGCAGTTCTTC.

The chain couples TRBV2 to TRBJ2-5, with 14 nucleotides matching TRBD2. CDR3 length: 18 amino acids. V shed 7 bases, J shed 2 bases, and the junction held 12 bases outside the gene matches. From germline, CDR1 is SNHLY and CDR2 FYNNEI. CDR3 loop: CASTEGGLAGVRQETQYF. The CDR3 DNA is TGTGCCAGCACCGAGGGGGGACTAGCGGGGGTCCGGCAAGAGACCCAGTACTTC.

The rearrangement joins TRBV15 to TRBJ1-4; D perhaps matches TRBD1 (6 bases). Between the trimmed V and J ends, which lost 5 bases and 8 bases, there was a span of 21 bases. This CDR3 spans 16 amino acids. Germline lookup yields CDR1 LNHNV and CDR2 YYDKDF (reference sequence). CDR3 in amino acids: CATSGGTGQREEKLFF. CDR3 nucleotide sequence: TGTGCCACCAGCGGGGGAACAGGGCAGAGGGAGGAAAAACTGTTTTTT.

V gene TRBV7-9 combines with J gene TRBJ2-1; D possibly corresponds to TRBD2 (6 bases). V dropped 1 base and J dropped 9 bases, with 10 bases sitting between them. The CDR3 sequence is 13 residues long. CDR1 is SEHNR and CDR2 is FQNEAQ in the germline V gene (reference sequence). CDR3 nucleotide sequence: TGTGCCAGCAGCTTAGGCGGGGTCACTGAGCAGTTCTTC. Amino acids: CASSLGGVTEQFF.

This chain uses TRBV7-2 with TRBJ2-5, with TRBD1 identical over 7 bases. Losses at the gene ends were 3 bases for V and 3 bases for J; bases not matched to a gene: 1. Germline V lookup: CDR1 SGHTA, CDR2 FQGNSA. The CDR3 is made up of 13 amino acids. The CDR3 DNA sequence: TGTGCCAGCAGCTTGGGGACAGAAGAGACCCAGTACTTC. Protein sequence: CASSLGTEETQYF.

The genes are TRBV6-5 and TRBJ1-1; a weak D match, TRBD1 (5 bases). V shed 0 bases and J shed 5 bases, with 13 bases lying between them. The germline V gene has CDR1 MNHEY and CDR2 SVGAGI. This CDR3 is built from 15 residues. CDR3 sequence: CASSYSKGLGTEAFF. CDR3 bases: TGTGCCAGCAGTTACTCAAAGGGGCTTGGGACTGAAGCTTTCTTT.

This clone appeared a single time. V usage is TRBV6-1 and J usage is TRBJ1-2; TRBD1 aligns across 7 bases. Per the germline V gene, CDR1 is MNHNS and CDR2 is SASEGT. The CDR3 runs 14 residues. The J segment lost 5 bases and the V segment lost 4 bases, leaving 7 bases of the junction unmatched. The CDR3 sequence is CASSAQTGVYGYTF. CDR3 bases: TGTGCCAGCAGTGCCCAAACAGGGGTGTATGGCTACACCTTC.

V and J are TRBV28 and TRBJ2-3; weak D call: TRBD2 (6 bases). The CDR3 extends over 14 amino acids. The germline V gene has CDR1 MDHEN and CDR2 SYDVKM. V lost 3 bases and J 4 bases, leaving 11 bases between the germline ends. The CDR3 coding sequence is TGTGCCAGCAGTTTTCGAGGAGGGGCAGATACGCAGTATTTT. As protein: CASSFRGGADTQYF.

J is TRBJ2-5 and V is TRBV7-2, with D tentatively TRBD2 (6 bases). The CDR3 has 14 residues. V was clipped by 7 bases and J by 6 bases, with 18 bases between them. CDR1 is SGHTA and CDR2 is FQGNSA in the germline V gene. CDR3 sequence (DNA): TGTGCCAGCACGATACGGGAGCAAGTCAAGACCCAGTACTTC. Protein sequence: CASTIREQVKTQYF.

The V and J genes are TRBV5-1 and TRBJ2-3, with 11 bases matching TRBD1. The CDR3 totals 16 residues. Per the germline V gene, CDR1 is SGHRS and CDR2 is YFSETQ. J lost 6 bases, V lost 4 bases, and 10 bases had no gene match. The CDR3 spells CASSSRTGGASDTQYF. The CDR3 bases are TGCGCCAGCAGCAGCCGGACAGGGGGCGCTTCTGATACGCAGTATTTT.

The rearrangement links TRBV7-8 to TRBJ2-7, with 7 bases matching TRBD1. The germline V gene has CDR1 SGHVS and CDR2 FQNEAQ. The CDR3 is made up of 13 amino acids. V trimming: 2 bases; J trimming: 5 bases; junction bases outside the gene matches: 3. The CDR3 loop reads CASSLHRGDEQYF. In DNA form, the CDR3 reads TGTGCCAGCAGCTTACACAGGGGAGACGAGCAGTACTTC. The whole variable domain, remainder taken from reference TRBV7-8 and TRBJ2-7, is GAGVSQSPRYKVAKRGQDVALRCDPISGHVSLFWYQQALGQGPEFLTYFQNEAQLDKSGLPSDRFFAERPEGSVSTLKIQRTQQEDSAVYLCASSLHRGDEQYFGPGTRLTVT.

The V and J genes are TRBV5-5 and TRBJ1-5; 10 nucleotides line up with TRBD1. V was pared by 0 bases and J by 7 bases, with 13 bases of the junction left unmatched. Looked up from germline, CDR1 is SGHKS and CDR2 is YYEKEE (reference sequence). The CDR3 runs 18 residues. Here the CDR3 DNA reads TGTGCCAGCAGCTTGGGCGTCTCTCAGGGACAGGGGATCCAGCCCCAGCATTTT. This gives the protein CASSLGVSQGQGIQPQHF.

The chain is built from TRBV7-2 and TRBJ1-1; 7 positions agree with TRBD1. This CDR3 spans 15 amino acids. Losses at the gene ends were 3 bases for V and 1 base for J; bases not matched to a gene: 5. Germline CDR1 reads SGHTA; CDR2 reads FQGNSA. CDR3 DNA: TGTGCCAGCAGCTTCGGACAGGCAGGGAACACTGAAGCTTTCTTT. Translated, it gives CASSFGQAGNTEAFF.

This chain joins TRBV9 and TRBJ2-2; D is undetermined. The V gene lost 0 bases and the J gene lost 0 bases, with 12 bases spanning the gap. Germline lookup yields CDR1 SGDLS and CDR2 YYNGEE. The CDR3 consists of 17 residues. The CDR3 reads CASSVDAARPNTGELFF. The CDR3 coding sequence is TGTGCCAGCAGCGTAGATGCCGCCAGGCCGAACACCGGGGAGCTGTTTTTT.

J is TRBJ1-1 and V is TRBV10-3; D gene ambiguous. V gave up 0 bases and J gave up 3 bases, with 11 bases separating them. Germline V lookup: CDR1 ENHRY, CDR2 SYGVKD. CDR3 size: 15 residues. The CDR3 loop is CAISESGGNHTEAFF. The CDR3 nucleotides read TGTGCCATCAGTGAGTCGGGCGGGAACCACACTGAAGCTTTCTTT.

The rearrangement links TRBV7-2 to TRBJ1-5; 8 bases are a match to TRBD1. This CDR3 is 15 amino acids long. V gave up 5 bases and J gave up 4 bases; unmatched junction bases: 7. Germline V CDR1 and CDR2: SGHTA, FQGNSA. In nucleotides, the CDR3 is TGTGCCAGCAGCGCCAACAGGGGGTTTAATCAGCCCCAGCATTTT. Protein: CASSANRGFNQPQHF. Using reference TRBV7-2 and TRBJ1-5 for the parts outside the CDR3, the full variable domain is GAGVSQSPSNKVTEKGKDVELRCDPISGHTALYWYRQSLGQGLEFLIYFQGNSAPDKSGLPSDRFSAERTGGSVSTLTIQRTQQEDSAVYLCASSANRGFNQPQHFGDGTRLSIL.

The V and J genes are TRBV2 and TRBJ1-5; possible D gene TRBD1, 6 bases. Trimming took off 4 bases at V and 0 bases at J, with 16 bases between the two ends. CDR3 length: 17 amino acids. CDR1 and CDR2 (germline): SNHLY, FYNNEI. The CDR3 DNA reads as TGTGCCAGCAGTGGAAGGGACAATGTCTATAGCAATCAGCCCCAGCATTTT. Residues: CASSGRDNVYSNQPQHF.

The chain employs TRBV4-2 and TRBJ2-3; 9 nucleotides align to TRBD1. The CDR3 runs 16 residues. Germline CDR1 LGHNA, CDR2 YNFKEQ. V gave up 0 bases and J gave up 2 bases; unmatched junction bases: 3. The DNA of the CDR3 is TGTGCCAGCAGCCAAGATAGACAGGGGGTCACAGATACGCAGTATTTT. Amino acid sequence: CASSQDRQGVTDTQYF.

DNA for the CDR3: TGTGCCAGCAGCCCGCTGGGGACTGAAAATGAAAAACTGTTTTTT. As protein: CASSPLGTENEKLFF. V usage is TRBV2 and J usage is TRBJ1-4; perhaps TRBD1 as D (5 bases). This CDR3 has 15 amino acids. Per the germline V gene, CDR1 is SNHLY and CDR2 is FYNNEI. The ends were cut back, 6 bases at V and 5 bases at J, with 16 bases in the middle.